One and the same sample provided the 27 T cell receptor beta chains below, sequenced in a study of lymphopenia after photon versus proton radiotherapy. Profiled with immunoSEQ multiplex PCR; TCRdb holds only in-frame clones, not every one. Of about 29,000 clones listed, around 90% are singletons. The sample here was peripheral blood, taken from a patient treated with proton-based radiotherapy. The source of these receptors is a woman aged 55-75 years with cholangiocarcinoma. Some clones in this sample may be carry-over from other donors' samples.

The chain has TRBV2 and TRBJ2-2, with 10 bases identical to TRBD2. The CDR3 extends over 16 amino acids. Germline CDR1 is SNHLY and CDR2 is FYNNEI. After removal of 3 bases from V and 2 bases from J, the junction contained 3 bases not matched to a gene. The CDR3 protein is CASSDGLADNTGELFF. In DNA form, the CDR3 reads TGTGCCAGCAGTGATGGACTAGCGGACAACACCGGGGAGCTGTTTTTT.

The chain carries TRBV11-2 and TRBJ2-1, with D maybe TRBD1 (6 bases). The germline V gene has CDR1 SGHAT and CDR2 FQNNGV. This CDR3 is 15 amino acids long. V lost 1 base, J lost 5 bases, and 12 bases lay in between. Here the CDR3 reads CASSLVGAGNNEQFF. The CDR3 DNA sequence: TGTGCCAGCAGCTTAGTGGGGGCAGGGAACAATGAGCAGTTCTTC.

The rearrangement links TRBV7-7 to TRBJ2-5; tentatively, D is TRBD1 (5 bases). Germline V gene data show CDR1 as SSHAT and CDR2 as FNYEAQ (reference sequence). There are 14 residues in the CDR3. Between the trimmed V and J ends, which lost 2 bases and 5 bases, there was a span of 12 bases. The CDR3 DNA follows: TGTGCCAGCAGCTTATCGGTGGGGCGGGAGACCCAGTACTTC. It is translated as CASSLSVGRETQYF.

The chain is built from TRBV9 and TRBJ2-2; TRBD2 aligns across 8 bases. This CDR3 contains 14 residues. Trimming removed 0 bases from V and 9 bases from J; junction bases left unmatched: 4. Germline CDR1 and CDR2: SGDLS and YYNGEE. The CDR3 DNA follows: TGTGCCAGCAGCGTAGCGGGACTAGGTCGGGAGCTGTTTTTT. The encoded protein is CASSVAGLGRELFF.

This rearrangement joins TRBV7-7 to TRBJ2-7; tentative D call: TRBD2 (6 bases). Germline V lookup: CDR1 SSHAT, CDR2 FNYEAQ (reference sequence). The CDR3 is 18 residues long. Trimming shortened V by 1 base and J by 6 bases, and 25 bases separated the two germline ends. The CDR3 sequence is CASSLEWGEAGTIVEQYF. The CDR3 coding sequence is TGTGCCAGCAGCTTAGAGTGGGGGGAAGCCGGGACGATTGTCGAGCAGTACTTC.

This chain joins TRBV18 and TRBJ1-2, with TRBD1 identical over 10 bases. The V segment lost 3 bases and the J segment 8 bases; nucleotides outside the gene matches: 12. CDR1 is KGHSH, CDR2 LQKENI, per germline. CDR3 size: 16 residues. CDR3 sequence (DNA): TGTGCCAGCTCACCCGGGACAGGGGAAGTCCAAAGAGGCTACACCTTC. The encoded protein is CASSPGTGEVQRGYTF.

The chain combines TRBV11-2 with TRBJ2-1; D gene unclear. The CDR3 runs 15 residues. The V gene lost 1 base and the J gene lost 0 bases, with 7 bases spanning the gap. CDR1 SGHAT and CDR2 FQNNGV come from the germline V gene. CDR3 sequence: CASSLAASSYNEQFF. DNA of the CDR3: TGTGCCAGCAGCTTAGCGGCGAGCTCCTACAATGAGCAGTTCTTC.

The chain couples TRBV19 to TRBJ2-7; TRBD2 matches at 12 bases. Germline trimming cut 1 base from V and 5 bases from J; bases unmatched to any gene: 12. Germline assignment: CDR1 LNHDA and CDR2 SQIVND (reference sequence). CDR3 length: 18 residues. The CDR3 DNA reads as TGTGCCAGTAGTATAGGCGCCCCAGGACTAGCGGGAATGCACGAGCAGTACTTC. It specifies CASSIGAPGLAGMHEQYF. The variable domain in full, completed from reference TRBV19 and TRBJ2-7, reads DGGITQSPKYLFRKEGQNVTLSCEQNLNHDAMYWYRQDPGQGLRLIYYSQIVNDFQKGDIAEGYSVSREKKESFPLTVTSAQKNPTAFYLCASSIGAPGLAGMHEQYFGPGTRLTVT.

CDR3 region: CASSLVLESEGYTF. The CDR3 region has the DNA TGCGCCAGCAGCTTGGTTCTGGAGTCGGAGGGCTACACCTTC. J is TRBJ1-2 and V is TRBV5-1; no reliable D call. Germline loops: CDR1 SGHRS, CDR2 YFSETQ. The CDR3 has 14 residues. Trimming cost V 0 bases and J 8 bases, with 14 bases left between them.

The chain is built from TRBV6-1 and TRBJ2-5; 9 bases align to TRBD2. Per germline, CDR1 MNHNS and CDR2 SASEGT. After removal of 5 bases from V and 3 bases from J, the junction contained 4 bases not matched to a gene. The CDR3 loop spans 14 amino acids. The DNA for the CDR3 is TGTGCCAGCAGTTCGGCGGGGGGGGAAGAGACCCAGTACTTC. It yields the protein CASSSAGGEETQYF.

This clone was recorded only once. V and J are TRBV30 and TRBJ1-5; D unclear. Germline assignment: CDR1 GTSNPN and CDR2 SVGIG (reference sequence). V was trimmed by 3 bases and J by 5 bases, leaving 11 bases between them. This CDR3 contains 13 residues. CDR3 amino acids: CAWSRGEYQPQHF. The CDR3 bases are TGTGCCTGGAGCCGGGGAGAATATCAGCCCCAGCATTTT. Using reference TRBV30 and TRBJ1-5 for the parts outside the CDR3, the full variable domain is SQTIHQWPATLVQPVGSPLSLECTVEGTSNPNLYWYRQAAGRGLQLLFYSVGIGQISSEVPQNLSASRPQDRQFILSSKKLLLSDSGFYLCAWSRGEYQPQHFGDGTRLSIL.

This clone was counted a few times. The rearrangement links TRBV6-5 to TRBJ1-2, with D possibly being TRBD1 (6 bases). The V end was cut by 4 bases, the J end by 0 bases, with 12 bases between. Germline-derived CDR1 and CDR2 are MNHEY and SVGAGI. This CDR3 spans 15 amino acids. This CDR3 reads CASSSTRTANYGYTF. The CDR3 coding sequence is TGTGCCAGCAGTTCTACGCGGACAGCTAACTATGGCTACACCTTC.

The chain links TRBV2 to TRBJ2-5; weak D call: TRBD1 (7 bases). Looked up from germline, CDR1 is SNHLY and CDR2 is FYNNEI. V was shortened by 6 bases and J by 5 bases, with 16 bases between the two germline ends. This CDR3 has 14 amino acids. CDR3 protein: CASRTGRGSETQYF. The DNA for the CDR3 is TGTGCCAGCAGGACAGGGCGGGGAAGCGAGACCCAGTACTTC.

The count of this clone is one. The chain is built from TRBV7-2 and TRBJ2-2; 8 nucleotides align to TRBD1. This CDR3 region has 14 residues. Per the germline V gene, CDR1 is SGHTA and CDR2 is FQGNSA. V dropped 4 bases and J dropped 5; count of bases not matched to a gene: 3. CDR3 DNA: TGTGCCAGCAGCTACAGGACAGGGACCGGGGAGCTGTTTTTT. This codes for CASSYRTGTGELFF. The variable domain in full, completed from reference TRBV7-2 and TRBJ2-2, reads GAGVSQSPSNKVTEKGKDVELRCDPISGHTALYWYRQSLGQGLEFLIYFQGNSAPDKSGLPSDRFSAERTGGSVSTLTIQRTQQEDSAVYLCASSYRTGTGELFFGEGSRLTVL.

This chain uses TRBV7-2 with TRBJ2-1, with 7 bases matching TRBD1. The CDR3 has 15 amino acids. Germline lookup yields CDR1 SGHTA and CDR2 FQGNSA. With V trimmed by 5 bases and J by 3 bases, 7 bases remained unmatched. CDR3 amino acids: CASSPSPGGYNEQFF. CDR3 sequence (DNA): TGTGCCAGCAGCCCAAGTCCAGGGGGCTACAATGAGCAGTTCTTC. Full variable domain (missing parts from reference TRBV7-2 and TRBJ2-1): GAGVSQSPSNKVTEKGKDVELRCDPISGHTALYWYRQSLGQGLEFLIYFQGNSAPDKSGLPSDRFSAERTGGSVSTLTIQRTQQEDSAVYLCASSPSPGGYNEQFFGPGTRLTVL.

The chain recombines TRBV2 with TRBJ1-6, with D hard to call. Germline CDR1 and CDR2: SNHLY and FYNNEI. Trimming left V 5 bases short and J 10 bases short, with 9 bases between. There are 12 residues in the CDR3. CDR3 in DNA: TGTGCCAGCAGTATAGAGAGGTCACCCCTCCACTTT. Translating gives CASSIERSPLHF.

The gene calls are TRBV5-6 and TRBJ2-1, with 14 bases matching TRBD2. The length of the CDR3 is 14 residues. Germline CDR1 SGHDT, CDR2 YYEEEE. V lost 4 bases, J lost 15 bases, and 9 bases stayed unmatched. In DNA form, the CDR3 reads TGTGCCAGCAGCCTTGGACTAGCGGGAGGACTCCCGTTCTTC. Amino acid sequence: CASSLGLAGGLPFF.

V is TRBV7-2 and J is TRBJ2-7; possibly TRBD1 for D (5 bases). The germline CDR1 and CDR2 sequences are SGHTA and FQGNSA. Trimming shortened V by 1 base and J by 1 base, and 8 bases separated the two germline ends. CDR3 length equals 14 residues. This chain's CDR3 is CASSLDRWSYEQYF. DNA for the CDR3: TGTGCCAGCAGCTTAGACAGGTGGTCCTACGAGCAGTACTTC.

The CDR3 nucleotides read TGCAGCTCCCGGGGGGGGACACCCACGAATACGCAGTATTTT. Its protein product is CSSRGGTPTNTQYF. The rearrangement joins TRBV29-1 to TRBJ2-3; the match to TRBD2 covers 8 bases. The CDR3 is 14 residues long. Germline CDR1 reads SQVTM; CDR2 reads ANQGSEA. V shed 8 bases and J 7 bases; nucleotides not matched to a gene: 14.

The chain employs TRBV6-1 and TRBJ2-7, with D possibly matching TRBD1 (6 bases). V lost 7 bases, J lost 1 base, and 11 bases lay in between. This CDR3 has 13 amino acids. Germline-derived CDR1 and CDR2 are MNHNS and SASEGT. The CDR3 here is CASMRTGSYEQYF. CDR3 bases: TGTGCCAGCATGAGAACAGGGTCCTACGAGCAGTACTTC.

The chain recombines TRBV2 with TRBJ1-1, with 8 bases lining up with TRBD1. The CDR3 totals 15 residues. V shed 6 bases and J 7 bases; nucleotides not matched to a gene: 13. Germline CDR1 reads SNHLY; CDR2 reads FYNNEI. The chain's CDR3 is CASSVPTGGVGEAFF. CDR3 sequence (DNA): TGTGCCAGCAGCGTTCCTACAGGGGGGGTGGGTGAAGCTTTCTTT. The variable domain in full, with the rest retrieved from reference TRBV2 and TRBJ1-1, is EPEVTQTPSHQVTQMGQEVILRCVPISNHLYFYWYRQILGQKVEFLVSFYNNEISEKSEIFDDQFSVERPDGSNFTLKIRSTKLEDSAMYFCASSVPTGGVGEAFFGQGTRLTVV.

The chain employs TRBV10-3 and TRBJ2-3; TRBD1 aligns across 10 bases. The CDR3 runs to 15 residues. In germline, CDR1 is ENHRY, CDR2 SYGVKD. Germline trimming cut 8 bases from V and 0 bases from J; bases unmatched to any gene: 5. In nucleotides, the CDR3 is TGTGCCATCTTAAGGGACAGGGGAAGCACAGATACGCAGTATTTT. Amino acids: CAILRDRGSTDTQYF.

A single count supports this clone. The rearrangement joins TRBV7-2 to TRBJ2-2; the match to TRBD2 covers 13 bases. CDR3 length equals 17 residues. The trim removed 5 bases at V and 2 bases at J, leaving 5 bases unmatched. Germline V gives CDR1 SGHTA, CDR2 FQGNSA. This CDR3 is CASSTGLAGVNTGELFF. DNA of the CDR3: TGTGCCAGCAGCACAGGACTAGCGGGAGTTAACACCGGGGAGCTGTTTTTT.

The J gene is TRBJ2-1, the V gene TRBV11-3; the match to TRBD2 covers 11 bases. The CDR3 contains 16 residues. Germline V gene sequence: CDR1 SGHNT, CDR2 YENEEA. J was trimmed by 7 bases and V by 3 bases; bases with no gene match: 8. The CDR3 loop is CASSLGGTSGRNEQFF. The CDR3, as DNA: TGTGCCAGCAGCTTGGGGGGGACTAGCGGAAGGAATGAGCAGTTCTTC.

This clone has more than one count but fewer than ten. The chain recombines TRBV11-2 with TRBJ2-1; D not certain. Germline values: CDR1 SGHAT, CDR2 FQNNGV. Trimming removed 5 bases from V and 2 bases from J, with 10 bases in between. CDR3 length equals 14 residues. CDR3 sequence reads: CASSRSNAYNEQFF. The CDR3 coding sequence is TGTGCCAGCAGCAGGTCGAATGCCTACAATGAGCAGTTCTTC.

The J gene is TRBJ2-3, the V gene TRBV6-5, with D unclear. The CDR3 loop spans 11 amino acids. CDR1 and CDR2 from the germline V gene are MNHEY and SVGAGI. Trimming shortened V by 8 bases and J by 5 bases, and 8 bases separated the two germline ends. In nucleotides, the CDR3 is TGTGCCAGCGCCCGTGGAGATACGCAGTATTTT. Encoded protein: CASARGDTQYF.

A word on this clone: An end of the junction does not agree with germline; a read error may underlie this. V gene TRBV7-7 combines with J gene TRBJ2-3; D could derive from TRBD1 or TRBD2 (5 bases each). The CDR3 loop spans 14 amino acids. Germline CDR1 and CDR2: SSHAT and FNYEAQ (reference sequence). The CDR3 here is CASSLMGGTDTQYF. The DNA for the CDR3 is TGTGCTAGCAGCTTGATGGGGGGCACAGATACGCAGTATTTT.